These 7 T cell receptor beta chains were all obtained from the same sample, sequenced in a study of post-analysis software for immune sequencing data. Study conclusions and caveats: Patients had higher frequencies than controls of about five TRBV segments, including TRBV5-6, TRBV5-1 and TRBV20-1.

Each TCR beta cDNA library carried unique molecular identifiers. TCRdb ran MiXCR on the PCR reads and lists one entry per CDR3 protein. Here the sample spans roughly 540,000 distinct CDR3 sequences, around 34% being singletons. Antigens for these TCRs are unknown. Sequencing was performed on blood. The receptors were gathered from a girl under 18 with multiple sclerosis.

The table lists this clonotype with a few counts. As DNA, the CDR3 is TGTGCCAGCAGTTTTGAGGGGGATGGCTACACCTTC. Protein product: CASSFEGDGYTF. The chain is built from TRBV12-3 or TRBV12-4 and TRBJ1-2, with D perhaps matching TRBD1 (6 bases). V lost 3 bases to trimming and J lost 6 bases, with 8 bases between them. This CDR3 has 12 amino acids.

The chain couples TRBV20-1 to TRBJ1-1; 8 bases map to TRBD1. Germline V gives CDR1 DFQATT, CDR2 SNEGSKA (reference sequence). The length of the CDR3 is 16 residues. The V segment lost 6 bases and the J segment 1 base; nucleotides outside the gene matches: 13. This chain's CDR3 is CSARPDRGRRNTEAFF. The CDR3 coding sequence is TGCAGTGCCCGACCAGACAGGGGCAGAAGGAACACTGAAGCTTTCTTT.

This chain uses TRBV7-2 with TRBJ2-5; D gene uncertain. CDR1 SGHTA and CDR2 FQGNSA come from the germline V gene. CDR3 length: 14 residues. The V end was cut by 5 bases, the J end by 1 base, with 11 bases between. In DNA form, the CDR3 reads TGTGCCAGCAGCCGCCGGCCACTCCAAGAGACCCAGTACTTC. Encoded protein: CASSRRPLQETQYF.

The table lists this clonotype with a few counts. The chain has TRBV20-1 and TRBJ2-5, with TRBD2 matching over 9 bases. The germline CDR1 and CDR2 sequences are DFQATT and SNEGSKA (reference sequence). The ends lost 0 bases at V and 3 bases at J; junction bases unmatched: 5. The CDR3 consists of 15 residues. The CDR3 DNA reads TGCAGTGCTAGAGATCTCGCTAGCGGGGAAGAGACCCAGTACTTC. It codes for CSARDLASGEETQYF.

The table lists this clonotype with a few counts. Compared with germline, one end of the junction differs, possibly owing to a read error. This chain links TRBV20-1 with TRBJ1-6; TRBD1 is a possible D gene (6 bases). Germline V gene lookup returns CDR1 DFQATT and CDR2 SNEGSKA (reference sequence). The CDR3 spans 13 residues. The CDR3 DNA reads as TGTAGCGGAGGGGGGGCCCTTAATTCACCCCTCCACTTT. Amino acid sequence: CSGGGALNSPLHF.

This rearrangement joins TRBV7-8 to TRBJ1-1; no clear D gene. Looked up from germline, CDR1 is SGHVS and CDR2 is FQNEAQ. CDR3 length: 13 residues. The ends were cut back, 4 bases at V and 3 bases at J, with 9 bases in the middle. In DNA, the CDR3 is TGTGCCAGCAGCTCAGGAGTGGACACTGAAGCTTTCTTT. This codes for CASSSGVDTEAFF.

The chain links TRBV13 to TRBJ1-2; D might be TRBD1 (5 bases). The germline V gene encodes CDR1 PRHDT and CDR2 FYEKMQ (reference sequence). The CDR3 contains 14 residues. Between the trimmed V and J ends, which lost 4 bases and 9 bases, there was a span of 18 bases. CDR3 in DNA: TGTGCCAGCAGCTCCAGTCGGCAGGGAGTGAGCTACACCTTC. Protein product: CASSSSRQGVSYTF.